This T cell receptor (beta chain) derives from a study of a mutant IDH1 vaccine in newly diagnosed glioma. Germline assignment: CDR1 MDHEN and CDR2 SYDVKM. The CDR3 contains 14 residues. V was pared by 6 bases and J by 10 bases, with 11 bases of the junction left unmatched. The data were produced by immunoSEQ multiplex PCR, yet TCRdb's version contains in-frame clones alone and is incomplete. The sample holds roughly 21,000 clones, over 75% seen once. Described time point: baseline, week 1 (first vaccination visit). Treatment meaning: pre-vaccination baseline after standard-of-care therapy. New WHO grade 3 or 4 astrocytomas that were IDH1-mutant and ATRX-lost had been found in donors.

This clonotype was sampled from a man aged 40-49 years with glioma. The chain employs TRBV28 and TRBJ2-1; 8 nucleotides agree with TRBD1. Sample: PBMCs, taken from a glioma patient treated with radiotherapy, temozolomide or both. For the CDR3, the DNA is TGTGCCAGCAGAACGACAGGGGACCCAAGGGAGCAGTTCTTC. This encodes CASRTTGDPREQFF. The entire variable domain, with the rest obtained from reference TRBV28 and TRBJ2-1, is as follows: DVKVTQSSRYLVKRTGEKVFLECVQDMDHENMFWYRQDPGLGLRLIYFSYDVKMKEKGDIPEGYSVSREKKERFSLILESASTNQTSMYLCASRTTGDPREQFFGPGTRLTVL.